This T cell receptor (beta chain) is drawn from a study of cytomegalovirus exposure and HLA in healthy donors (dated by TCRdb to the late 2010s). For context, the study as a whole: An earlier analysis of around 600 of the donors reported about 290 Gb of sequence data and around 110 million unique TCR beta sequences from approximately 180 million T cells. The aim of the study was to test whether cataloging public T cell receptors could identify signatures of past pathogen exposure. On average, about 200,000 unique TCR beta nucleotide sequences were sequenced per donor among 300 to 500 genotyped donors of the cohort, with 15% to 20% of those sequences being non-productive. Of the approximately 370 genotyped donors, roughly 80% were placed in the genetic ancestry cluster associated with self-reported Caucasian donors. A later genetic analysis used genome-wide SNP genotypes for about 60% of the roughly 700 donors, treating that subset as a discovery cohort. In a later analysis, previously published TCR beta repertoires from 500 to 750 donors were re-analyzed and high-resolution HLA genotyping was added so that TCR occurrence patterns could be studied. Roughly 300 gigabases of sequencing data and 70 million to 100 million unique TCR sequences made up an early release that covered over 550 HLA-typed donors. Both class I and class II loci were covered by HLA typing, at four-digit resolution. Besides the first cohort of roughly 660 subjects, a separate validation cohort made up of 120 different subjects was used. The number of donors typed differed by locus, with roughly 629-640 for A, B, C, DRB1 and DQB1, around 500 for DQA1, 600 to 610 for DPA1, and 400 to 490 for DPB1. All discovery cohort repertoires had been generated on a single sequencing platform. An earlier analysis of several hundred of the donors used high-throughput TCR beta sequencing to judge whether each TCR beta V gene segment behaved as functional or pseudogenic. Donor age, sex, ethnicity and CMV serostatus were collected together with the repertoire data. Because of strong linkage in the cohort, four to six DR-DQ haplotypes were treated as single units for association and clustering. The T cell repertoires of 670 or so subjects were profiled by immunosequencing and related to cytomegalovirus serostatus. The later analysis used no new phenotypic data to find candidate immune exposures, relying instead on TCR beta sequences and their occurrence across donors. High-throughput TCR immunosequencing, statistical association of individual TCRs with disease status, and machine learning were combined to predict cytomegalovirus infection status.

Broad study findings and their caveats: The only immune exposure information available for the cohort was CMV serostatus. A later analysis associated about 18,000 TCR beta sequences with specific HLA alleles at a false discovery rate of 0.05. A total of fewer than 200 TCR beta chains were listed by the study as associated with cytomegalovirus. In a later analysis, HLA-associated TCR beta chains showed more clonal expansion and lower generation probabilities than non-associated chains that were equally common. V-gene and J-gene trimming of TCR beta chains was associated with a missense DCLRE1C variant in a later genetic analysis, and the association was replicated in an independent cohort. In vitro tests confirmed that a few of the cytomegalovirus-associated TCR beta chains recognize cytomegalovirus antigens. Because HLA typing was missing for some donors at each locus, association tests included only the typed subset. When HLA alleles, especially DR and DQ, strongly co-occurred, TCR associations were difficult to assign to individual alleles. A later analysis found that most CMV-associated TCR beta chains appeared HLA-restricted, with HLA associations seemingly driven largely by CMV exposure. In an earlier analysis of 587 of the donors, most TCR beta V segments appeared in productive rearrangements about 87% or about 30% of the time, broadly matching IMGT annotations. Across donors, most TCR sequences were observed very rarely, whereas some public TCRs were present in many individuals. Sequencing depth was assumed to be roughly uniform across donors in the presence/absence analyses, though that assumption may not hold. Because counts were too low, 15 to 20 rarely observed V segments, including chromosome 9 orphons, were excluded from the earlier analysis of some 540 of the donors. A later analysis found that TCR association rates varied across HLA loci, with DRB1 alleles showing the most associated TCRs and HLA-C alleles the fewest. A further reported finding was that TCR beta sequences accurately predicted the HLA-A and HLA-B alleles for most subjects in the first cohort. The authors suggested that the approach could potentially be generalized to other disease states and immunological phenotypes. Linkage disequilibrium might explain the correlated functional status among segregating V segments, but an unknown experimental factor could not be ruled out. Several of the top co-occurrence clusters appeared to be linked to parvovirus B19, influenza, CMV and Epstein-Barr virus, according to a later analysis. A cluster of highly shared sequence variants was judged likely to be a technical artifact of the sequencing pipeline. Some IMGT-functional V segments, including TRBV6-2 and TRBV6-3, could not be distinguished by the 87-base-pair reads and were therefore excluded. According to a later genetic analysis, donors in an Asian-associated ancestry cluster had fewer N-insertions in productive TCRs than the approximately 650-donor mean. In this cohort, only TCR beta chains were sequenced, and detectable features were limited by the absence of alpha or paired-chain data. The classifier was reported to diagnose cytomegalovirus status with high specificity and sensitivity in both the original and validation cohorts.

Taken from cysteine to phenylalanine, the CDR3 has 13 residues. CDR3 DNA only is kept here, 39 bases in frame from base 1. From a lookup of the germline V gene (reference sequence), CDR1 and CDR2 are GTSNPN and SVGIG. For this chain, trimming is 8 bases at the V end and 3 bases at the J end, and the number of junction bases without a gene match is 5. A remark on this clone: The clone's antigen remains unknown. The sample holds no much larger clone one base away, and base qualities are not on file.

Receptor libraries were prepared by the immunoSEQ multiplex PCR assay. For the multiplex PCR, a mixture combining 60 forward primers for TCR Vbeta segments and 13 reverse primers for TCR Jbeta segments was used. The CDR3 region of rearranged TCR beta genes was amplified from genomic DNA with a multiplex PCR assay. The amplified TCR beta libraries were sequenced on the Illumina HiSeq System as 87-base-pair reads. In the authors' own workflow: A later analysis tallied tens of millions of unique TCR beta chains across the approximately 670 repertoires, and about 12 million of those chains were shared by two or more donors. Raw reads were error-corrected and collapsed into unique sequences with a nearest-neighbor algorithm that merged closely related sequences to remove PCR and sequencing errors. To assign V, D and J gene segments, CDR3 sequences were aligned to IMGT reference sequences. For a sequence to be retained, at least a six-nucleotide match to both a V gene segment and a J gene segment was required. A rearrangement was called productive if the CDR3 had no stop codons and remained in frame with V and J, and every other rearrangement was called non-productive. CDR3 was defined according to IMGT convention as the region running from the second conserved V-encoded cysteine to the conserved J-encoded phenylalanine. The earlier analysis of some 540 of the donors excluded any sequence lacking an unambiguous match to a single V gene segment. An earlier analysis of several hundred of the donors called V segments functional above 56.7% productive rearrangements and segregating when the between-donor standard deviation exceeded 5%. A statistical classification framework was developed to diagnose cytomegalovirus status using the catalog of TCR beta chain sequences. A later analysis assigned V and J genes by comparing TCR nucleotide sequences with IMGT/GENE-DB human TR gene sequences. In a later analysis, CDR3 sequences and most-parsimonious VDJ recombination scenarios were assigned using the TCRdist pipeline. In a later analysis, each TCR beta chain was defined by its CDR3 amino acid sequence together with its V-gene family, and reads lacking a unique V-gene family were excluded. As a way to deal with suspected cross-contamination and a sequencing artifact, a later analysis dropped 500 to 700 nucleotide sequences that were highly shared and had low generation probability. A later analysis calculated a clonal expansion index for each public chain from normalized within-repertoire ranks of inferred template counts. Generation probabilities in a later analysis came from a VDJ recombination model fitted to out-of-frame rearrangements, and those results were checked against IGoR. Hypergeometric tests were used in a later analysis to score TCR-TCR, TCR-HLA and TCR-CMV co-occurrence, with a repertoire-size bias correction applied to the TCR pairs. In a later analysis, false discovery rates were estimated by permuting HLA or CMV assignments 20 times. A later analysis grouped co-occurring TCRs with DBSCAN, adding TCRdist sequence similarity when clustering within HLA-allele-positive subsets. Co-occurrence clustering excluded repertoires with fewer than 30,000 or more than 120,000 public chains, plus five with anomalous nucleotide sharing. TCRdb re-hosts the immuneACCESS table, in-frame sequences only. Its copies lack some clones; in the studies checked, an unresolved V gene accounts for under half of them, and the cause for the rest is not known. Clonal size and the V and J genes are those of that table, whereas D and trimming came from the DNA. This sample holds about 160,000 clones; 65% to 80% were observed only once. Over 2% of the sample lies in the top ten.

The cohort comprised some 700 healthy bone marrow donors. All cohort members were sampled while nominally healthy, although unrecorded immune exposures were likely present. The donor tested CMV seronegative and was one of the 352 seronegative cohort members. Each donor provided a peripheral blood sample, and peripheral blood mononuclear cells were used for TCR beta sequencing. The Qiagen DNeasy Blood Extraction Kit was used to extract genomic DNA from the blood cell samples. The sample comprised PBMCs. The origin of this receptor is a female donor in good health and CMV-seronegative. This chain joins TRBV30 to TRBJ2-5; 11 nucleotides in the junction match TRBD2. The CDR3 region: CAIGTSGKETQYF. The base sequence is TGTGCCATCGGGACTAGCGGAAAAGAGACCCAGTACTTC.